The 16 T cell receptor beta chains below were found in one sample sequenced in a study of T cell changes during pregnancy in multiple sclerosis. Clones were sequenced by immunoSEQ multiplex PCR, and TCRdb holds only the in-frame ones, with some missing. The sample shows 28,000 or so clones, about nine tenths of them seen only once. Sequencing used CD8+ T cells from peripheral blood mononuclear cells, obtained in the second trimester of pregnancy. The receptors stem from a female donor with multiple sclerosis, enrolled in a pregnancy study.

Only one count was recorded for this clone. The V and J genes are TRBV9 and TRBJ2-1; D call uncertain. Trimming stripped 1 base from V and 8 bases from J, with 10 bases between. This CDR3 has 13 residues. Germline V gene sequence: CDR1 SGDLS, CDR2 YYNGEE. The CDR3 region is CASSVLPSDEQFF. The CDR3 DNA is TGTGCCAGCAGCGTACTCCCCAGCGATGAGCAGTTCTTC.

The J gene is TRBJ2-7, the V gene TRBV4-1; maybe TRBD1 (5 bases). V shed 1 base and J shed 6 bases, with 10 bases lying between them. CDR3 size: 13 residues. In germline, CDR1 is MGHRA, CDR2 YSYEKL. The CDR3 here is CASSQGWGGEQYF. The CDR3, as DNA: TGCGCCAGCAGCCAAGGATGGGGCGGCGAGCAGTACTTC.

The rearrangement uses TRBV27 and TRBJ1-1; 10 bases line up with TRBD1. The CDR3 totals 16 residues. V lost 5 bases and J lost 0; bases outside the gene matches: 6. CDR1 MNHEY and CDR2 SMNVEV come from the germline V gene (reference sequence). CDR3 nucleotides: TGTGCCAGCAGTCAGGGACAGGGGTTTATGAACACTGAAGCTTTCTTT. Protein sequence: CASSQGQGFMNTEAFF.

V gene TRBV30 combines with J gene TRBJ2-7, with D perhaps TRBD2 (6 bases). CDR1 and CDR2 (germline): GTSNPN, SVGIG (reference sequence). The CDR3 is made up of 13 amino acids. V lost 1 base to trimming and J lost 4 bases, with 11 bases between them. In nucleotides, the CDR3 is TGTGCCTGGAGTGCCGGGGGAAGGTACGAGCAGTACTTC. As protein: CAWSAGGRYEQYF.

The chain combines TRBV19 with TRBJ1-5, with TRBD1 matching 7 bases. The CDR3 extends over 14 amino acids. V lost 5 bases, J lost 2 bases, and 3 bases stayed unmatched. CDR1 and CDR2 from the germline V gene are LNHDA and SQIVND (reference sequence). The CDR3 DNA reads as TGTGCCAGTAGTCCAGGACAGGGCAATCAGCCCCAGCATTTT. Translation: CASSPGQGNQPQHF.

Details on this clone: At one end the junction does not follow the germline gene, possibly because of a read error. Other DNA sequences in this sample translate to the same CDR3. This chain uses TRBV27 with TRBJ2-2, with D perhaps TRBD2 (7 bases). This CDR3 has 19 residues. The germline CDR1 and CDR2 sequences are MNHEY and SMNVEV (reference sequence). CDR3 nucleotides: TGTGCCAGCTTGTCGGGATATGATATGGGACCGGGGGGCACCGGAGAGCTGTTTTTT. Its protein product is CASLSGYDMGPGGTGELFF.

V gene TRBV28 combines with J gene TRBJ1-6, with D perhaps matching TRBD1 (6 bases). CDR1 MDHEN and CDR2 SYDVKM come from the germline V gene. The ends were cut back, 2 bases at V and 7 bases at J, with 9 bases in the middle. This CDR3 has 14 amino acids. This CDR3 reads CASSLRQGNSPLHF. The CDR3 region has the DNA TGTGCCAGCAGTTTACGGCAGGGGAATTCACCCCTCCACTTT.

The rearrangement joins TRBV5-4 to TRBJ2-7, with 11 bases aligning to TRBD1. CDR1 is SGHNT, CDR2 YYREEE, per germline (reference sequence). V lost 5 bases and J lost 6; bases outside the gene matches: 4. The length of the CDR3 is 13 residues. Here the CDR3 DNA reads TGTGCCAGCAGACTGGGACAGGGGGGCGAGCAGTACTTC. Translated: CASRLGQGGEQYF. The whole variable domain, filled in from reference TRBV5-4 and TRBJ2-7, reads ETGVTQSPTHLIKTRGQQVTLRCSSQSGHNTVSWYQQALGQGPQFIFQYYREEENGRGNFPPRFSGLQFPNYSSELNVNALELDDSALYLCASRLGQGGEQYFGPGTRLTVT.

The chain combines TRBV28 with TRBJ2-7; 8 bases line up with TRBD1. The CDR3 covers 15 residues. J was trimmed by 3 bases and V by 4 bases; bases with no gene match: 8. The germline gives CDR1 MDHEN, CDR2 SYDVKM. DNA of the CDR3: TGTGCCAGCAGTTCGACAGGGGACAAGGACTACGAGCAGTACTTC. Translating it yields CASSSTGDKDYEQYF.

V is TRBV19 and J is TRBJ1-1; D may be TRBD1 (6 bases). CDR1 and CDR2 from the germline V gene are LNHDA and SQIVND (reference sequence). This CDR3 comprises 14 residues. V lost 6 bases to trimming and J lost 6 bases, with 17 bases between them. CDR3 DNA: TGTGCCAGTAGACAGCGGGACAATTTCCCTGAAGCTTTCTTT. This encodes CASRQRDNFPEAFF.

About this clone: Within the sample, other DNA sequences also encode this same CDR3. This chain joins TRBV5-1 and TRBJ1-1, with D perhaps matching TRBD1 (5 bases). Trimming removed 2 bases at V and 1 base at J, with 9 bases between. The length of the CDR3 is 14 residues. The germline V gene encodes CDR1 SGHRS and CDR2 YFSETQ. The CDR3 protein is CASSLGAGNTEAFF. The CDR3 nucleotides read TGCGCCAGCAGCTTAGGGGCTGGGAACACTGAAGCTTTCTTT. Based on the CDR3 plus reference TRBV5-1 and TRBJ1-1, the full variable domain is KAGVTQTPRYLIKTRGQQVTLSCSPISGHRSVSWYQQTPGQGLQFLFEYFSETQRNKGNFPGRFSGRQFSNSRSEMNVSTLELGDSALYLCASSLGAGNTEAFFGQGTRLTVV.

The chain carries TRBV27 and TRBJ1-1, with a weak D call TRBD1 (6 bases). The CDR3 covers 15 residues. Trimming stripped 0 bases from V and 5 bases from J, with 13 bases between. Germline-derived CDR1 and CDR2 are MNHEY and SMNVEV (reference sequence). The CDR3 protein is CASSLSPGARTEAFF. In DNA form, the CDR3 reads TGTGCCAGCAGTTTATCTCCAGGGGCTAGGACTGAAGCTTTCTTT.

The V and J genes are TRBV28 and TRBJ2-7, with 9 bases lining up with TRBD1. V dropped 2 bases and J dropped 5; count of bases not matched to a gene: 10. CDR3 length: 16 amino acids. Germline values: CDR1 MDHEN, CDR2 SYDVKM. The DNA of the CDR3 is TGTGCCAGCAGTTTAGCAGAGGCCGGGACAGGGAACGAGCAGTACTTC. Protein: CASSLAEAGTGNEQYF.

V gene TRBV4-3 combines with J gene TRBJ1-6; TRBD1 matches 7 bases. The CDR3 sequence is 16 residues long. Losses at the gene ends were 3 bases for V and 9 bases for J; bases not matched to a gene: 11. Germline values: CDR1 LGHNA, CDR2 YSLEER. The DNA for the CDR3 is TGCGCCAGCAGCCAGGCTCGGACAGGCGGAATTTCACCCCTCCACTTT. Translating it yields CASSQARTGGISPLHF.

The rearrangement links TRBV27 to TRBJ2-5; weak D call: TRBD2 (5 bases). The CDR3 covers 16 residues. Per the germline V gene, CDR1 is MNHEY and CDR2 is SMNVEV (reference sequence). V lost 4 bases to trimming and J lost 7 bases, with 22 bases between them. The CDR3: CASSSLRGSISRTQYF. The CDR3, as DNA: TGTGCCAGCAGTTCCCTTCGAGGGTCGATTAGCAGGACCCAGTACTTC.

The V and J genes are TRBV27 and TRBJ1-1; a possible D gene is TRBD1 (5 bases). The germline V gene has CDR1 MNHEY and CDR2 SMNVEV (reference sequence). This CDR3 spans 14 amino acids. Trimming stripped 5 bases from V and 6 bases from J, with 16 bases between. CDR3 in amino acids: CASSEETWGAEAFF. CDR3 nucleotide sequence: TGTGCCAGCAGTGAAGAGACGTGGGGGGCTGAAGCTTTCTTT.